Given below is one TCR beta chain in context. Its antigen is as yet unknown. 13 Jbeta primers and 60 Vbeta primers were used for the PCR. The table came from immunoSEQ multiplex PCR; TCRdb's copy has only in-frame clones and leaves some out. The table has fewer than 200,000 clones, about two thirds seen once. This sample was included in a study of cytomegalovirus exposure and HLA in healthy donors. Notes on the study in general: Associated with cytomegalovirus, according to the listing, were approximately 160 TCR beta chains. There were a few CMV-associated chains whose specificity for CMV antigens was confirmed in vitro.

The V gene's germline CDR1 is LNHDA and CDR2 SQIVND (reference sequence). V shed 1 base and J 0 bases; nucleotides not matched to a gene: 6. CDR3 length: 17 residues. Sequenced input: PBMCs. The chain couples TRBV19 to TRBJ2-1; TRBD2 agrees at 7 bases. The source is a woman in her thirties in good health and CMV-seronegative. CDR3 in amino acids: CASSIASSGSSYNEQFF. The DNA of the CDR3 is TGTGCCAGTAGTATAGCTTCTAGCGGTAGCTCCTACAATGAGCAGTTCTTC.